This record concerns one TCR beta chain sequence. As to time point: pre-sensitization, week 0. Treatment noted: therapeutic diphenylcyclopropenone sensitization with weekly scalp DPC. The germline gives CDR1 LGHNT, CDR2 FRNRAP. Unmatched junction bases numbered 5, after V lost 1 base and J lost 15 bases. The CDR3 totals 13 residues. This sample was taken from a study of human T cells and chemical hapten exposure. TCRdb re-called the RACE reads with MiXCR, one entry per CDR3 protein. The table has tens of thousands of distinct CDR3 sequences, about 10% seen once. The sequenced sample was whole blood, obtained in connection with sensitization to the hapten diphenylcyclopropenone (DPC). The sequence was obtained from a man aged 30-40 years with alopecia areata. Some clones in this sample may be carry-over from other donors' samples. The chain couples TRBV12-5 to TRBJ2-1, with 11 bases aligning to TRBD2. The CDR3 nucleotides are TGTGCTAGTGGTTTGGGTAGCGGGAGGGCCCTGTTCTTC. Amino acids: CASGLGSGRALFF. Complete variable domain (other parts from reference TRBV12-5 and TRBJ2-1): DARVTQTPRHKVTEMGQEVTMRCQPILGHNTVFWYRQTMMQGLELLAYFRNRAPLDDSGMPKDRFSAEMPDATLATLKIQPSEPRDSAVYFCASGLGSGRALFFGPGTRLTVL.